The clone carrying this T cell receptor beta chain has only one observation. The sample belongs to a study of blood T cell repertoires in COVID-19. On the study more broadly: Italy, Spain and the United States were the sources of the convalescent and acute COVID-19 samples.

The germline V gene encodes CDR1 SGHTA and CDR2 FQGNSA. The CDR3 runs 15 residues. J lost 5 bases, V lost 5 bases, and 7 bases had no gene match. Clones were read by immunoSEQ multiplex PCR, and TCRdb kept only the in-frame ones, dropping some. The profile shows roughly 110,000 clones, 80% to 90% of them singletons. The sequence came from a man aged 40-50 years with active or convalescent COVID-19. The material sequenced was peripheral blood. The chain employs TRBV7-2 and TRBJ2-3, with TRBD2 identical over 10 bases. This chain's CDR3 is CASSRLAGVVDTQYF. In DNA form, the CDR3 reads TGTGCCAGCAGCCGTCTAGCGGGAGTAGTAGATACGCAGTATTTT.